The 3 T cell receptor beta chains below all came from one sample that was sequenced in a study of blood T cell repertoires in COVID-19. Clones were read by immunoSEQ multiplex PCR, and TCRdb kept only the in-frame ones, dropping some. Of under 300,000 clones in the sample, 80% to 85% were seen once. Sequencing was performed on PBMCs or T cells enriched from blood (not recorded which). All receptors derive from a man aged 45-65 years who had recovered from COVID-19.

This clone appeared once. One junction end disagrees with the germline gene, perhaps due to a read error. The gene calls are TRBV7-7 and TRBJ2-7, with 12 nucleotides matching TRBD2. Germline-derived CDR1 and CDR2 are SSHAT and FNYEAQ (reference sequence). CDR3 size: 16 residues. The CDR3 DNA follows: TGTGCTAGCAGCTTAGCTCTAGCGGGAGGGCCGGGCGAGCAGTACTTC. Its protein product is CASSLALAGGPGEQYF. Full variable domain (outside the CDR3, taken from reference TRBV7-7 and TRBJ2-7): GAGVSQSPRYKVTKRGQDVTLRCDPISSHATLYWYQQALGQGPEFLTYFNYEAQPDKSGLPSDRFSAERPEGSISTLTIQRTEQRDSAMYRCASSLALAGGPGEQYFGPGTRLTVT.

The chain recombines TRBV18 with TRBJ2-3; 8 positions match TRBD2. V shed 1 base, J shed 2 bases, and the junction held 5 bases outside the gene matches. CDR1 and CDR2 from the germline V gene are KGHSH and LQKENI. CDR3 length: 16 amino acids. CDR3 bases: TGTGCCAGCTCACCACTACTAGCGGAAATCACAGATACGCAGTATTTT. Translating it yields CASSPLLAEITDTQYF.

The chain is built from TRBV27 and TRBJ1-1; tentatively, D is TRBD1 (5 bases). V was trimmed by 0 bases and J by 6 bases, leaving 11 bases between them. Germline CDR1 and CDR2: MNHEY and SMNVEV (reference sequence). The CDR3 length is 14 residues. Here the CDR3 DNA reads TGTGCCAGCAGTTTATCGCGGAGGGGAGCTGAAGCTTTCTTT. Protein product: CASSLSRRGAEAFF.